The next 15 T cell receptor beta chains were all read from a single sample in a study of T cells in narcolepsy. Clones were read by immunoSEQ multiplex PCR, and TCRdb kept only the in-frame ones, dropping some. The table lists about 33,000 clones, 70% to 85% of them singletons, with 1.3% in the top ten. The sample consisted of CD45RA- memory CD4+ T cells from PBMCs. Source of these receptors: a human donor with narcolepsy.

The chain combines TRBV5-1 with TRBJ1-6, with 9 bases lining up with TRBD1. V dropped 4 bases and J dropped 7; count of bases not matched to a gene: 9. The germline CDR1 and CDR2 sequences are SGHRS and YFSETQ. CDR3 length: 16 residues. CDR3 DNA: TGCGCCAGCAGCCGGGCCGGGACAGGGATAAATTCACCCCTCCACTTT. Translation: CASSRAGTGINSPLHF.

The chain's CDR3 is CASITGPTNTEAFF. In nucleotides, the CDR3 is TGTGCCAGTATCACGGGGCCCACGAACACTGAAGCTTTCTTT. The gene calls are TRBV19 and TRBJ1-1; a weak D match, TRBD1 (5 bases). The V end lost 7 bases, the J end lost 1 base, and 13 bases lay between the germline ends. The CDR3 contains 14 residues. Germline V gene lookup returns CDR1 LNHDA and CDR2 SQIVND (reference sequence).

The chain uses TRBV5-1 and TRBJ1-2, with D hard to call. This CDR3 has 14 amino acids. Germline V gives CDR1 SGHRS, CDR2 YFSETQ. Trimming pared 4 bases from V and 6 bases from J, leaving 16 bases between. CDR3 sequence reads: CASSPVRPADGYTF. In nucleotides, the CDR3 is TGCGCCAGCAGCCCCGTTCGTCCCGCGGATGGCTACACCTTC.

The CDR3 nucleotides are TGTGCCAGTAGCCCCTCAGGGACAGGGGAGTACGAGCAGTACTTC. Translation gives CASSPSGTGEYEQYF. The chain carries TRBV19 and TRBJ2-7; 10 nucleotides match TRBD1. The CDR3 covers 15 residues. Germline V gene data show CDR1 as LNHDA and CDR2 as SQIVND (reference sequence). J gave up 4 bases and V 6 bases, and 9 bases lay outside the gene matches.

The DNA of the CDR3 is TGTGCCAGCAACGGGTACAGGGTGGACGGCTACACCTTC. It translates to CASNGYRVDGYTF. This chain links TRBV6-1 with TRBJ1-2; D is possibly TRBD1 (6 bases). The CDR3 contains 13 residues. Germline V lookup: CDR1 MNHNS, CDR2 SASEGT. Between the trimmed V and J ends, which lost 7 bases and 8 bases, there was a span of 17 bases.

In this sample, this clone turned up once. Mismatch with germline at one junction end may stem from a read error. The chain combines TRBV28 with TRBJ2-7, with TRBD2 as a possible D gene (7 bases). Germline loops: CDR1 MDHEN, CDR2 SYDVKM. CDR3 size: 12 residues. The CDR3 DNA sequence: TGTGCCAGCACACTCCCAGGACGGGGGGCGGACTTC. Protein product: CASTLPGRGADF.

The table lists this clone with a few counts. The CDR3 coding sequence is TGTGCCAGCAGATCAGAACAGCTTTCTGAAAAACTGTTTTTT. Residues: CASRSEQLSEKLFF. The genes are TRBV2 and TRBJ1-4, with unresolved D. In germline, CDR1 is SNHLY, CDR2 FYNNEI. Between the trimmed V and J ends, which lost 6 bases and 7 bases, there was a span of 15 bases. This CDR3 contains 14 residues.

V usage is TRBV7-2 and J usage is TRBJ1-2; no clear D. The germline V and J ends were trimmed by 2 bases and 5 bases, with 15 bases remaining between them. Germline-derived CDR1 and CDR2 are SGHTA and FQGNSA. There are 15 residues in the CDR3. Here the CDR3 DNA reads TGTGCCAGCAGCTTATCGCGCGCATATGGGTATGGCTACACCTTC. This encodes CASSLSRAYGYGYTF.

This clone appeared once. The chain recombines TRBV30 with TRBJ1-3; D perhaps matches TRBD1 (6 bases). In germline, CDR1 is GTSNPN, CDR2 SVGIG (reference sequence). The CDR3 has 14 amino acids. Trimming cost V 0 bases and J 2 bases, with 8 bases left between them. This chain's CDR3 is CAWSVQGPGNTIYF. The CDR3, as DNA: TGTGCCTGGAGTGTACAGGGTCCTGGAAACACCATATATTTT.

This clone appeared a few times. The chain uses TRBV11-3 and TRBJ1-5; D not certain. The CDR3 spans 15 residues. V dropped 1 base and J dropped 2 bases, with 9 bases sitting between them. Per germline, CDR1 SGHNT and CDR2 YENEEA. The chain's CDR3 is CASSLVLGGNQPQHF. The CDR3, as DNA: TGTGCCAGCAGCTTAGTATTGGGTGGCAATCAGCCCCAGCATTTT. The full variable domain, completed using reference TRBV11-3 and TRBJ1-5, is EAGVVQSPRYKIIEKKQPVAFWCNPISGHNTLYWYLQNLGQGPELLIRYENEEAVDDSQLPKDRFSAERLKGVDSTLKIQPAELGDSAVYLCASSLVLGGNQPQHFGDGTRLSIL.

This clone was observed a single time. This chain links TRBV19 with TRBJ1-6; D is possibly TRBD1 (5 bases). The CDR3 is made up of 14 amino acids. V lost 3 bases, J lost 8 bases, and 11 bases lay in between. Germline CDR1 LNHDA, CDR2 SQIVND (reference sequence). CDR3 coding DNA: TGTGCCAGTAGTATCGGCCAGGGTCATTCACCCCTCCACTTT. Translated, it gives CASSIGQGHSPLHF.

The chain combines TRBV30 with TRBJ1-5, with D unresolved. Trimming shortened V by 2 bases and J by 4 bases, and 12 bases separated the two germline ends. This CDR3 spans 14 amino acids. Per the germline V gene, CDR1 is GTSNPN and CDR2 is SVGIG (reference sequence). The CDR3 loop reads CAWSTKGGNQPQHF. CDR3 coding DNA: TGTGCCTGGAGTACGAAGGGAGGGAATCAGCCCCAGCATTTT.

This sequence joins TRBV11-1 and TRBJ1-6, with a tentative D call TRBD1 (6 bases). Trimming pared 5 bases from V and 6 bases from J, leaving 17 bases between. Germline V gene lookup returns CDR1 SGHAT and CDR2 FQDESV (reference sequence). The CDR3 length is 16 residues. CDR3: CASSRTGGQSNSPLHF. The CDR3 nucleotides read TGTGCCAGCAGCCGGACCGGTGGACAGAGTAATTCACCCCTCCACTTT.

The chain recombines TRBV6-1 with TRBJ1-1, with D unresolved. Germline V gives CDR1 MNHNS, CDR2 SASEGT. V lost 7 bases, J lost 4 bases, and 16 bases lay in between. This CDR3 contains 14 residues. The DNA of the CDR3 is TGTGCCAGCATACCGGAAGCGAGGAGCACTGAAGCTTTCTTT. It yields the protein CASIPEARSTEAFF.

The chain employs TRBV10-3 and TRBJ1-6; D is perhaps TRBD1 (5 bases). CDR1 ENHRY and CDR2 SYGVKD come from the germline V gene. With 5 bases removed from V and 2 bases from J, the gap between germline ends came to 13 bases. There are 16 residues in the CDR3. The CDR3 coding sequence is TGTGCCATCAGTTCAGTCGGGGGTCCCTATAATTCACCCCTCCACTTT. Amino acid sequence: CAISSVGGPYNSPLHF.